The clone carrying this T cell receptor beta chain was found a few times. This sample was taken from a study of blood T cell repertoires in COVID-19. About the research overall: PBMCs, B-cell-depleted T cells, or T cells were the source of the cDNA or gDNA that made up the material.

The germline V and J ends were trimmed by 6 bases and 4 bases, with 7 bases remaining between them. Germline V gene data show CDR1 as MNHNY and CDR2 as SVGAGI (reference sequence). This CDR3 comprises 12 residues. Source study methods: Reference gene primer amplification in the assay estimated nucleated cell counts. This table comes from immunoSEQ multiplex PCR, and its TCRdb copy is limited to in-frame clones, with some not included. That table supplies the V and J calls and clone size; D and trimming were determined from the DNA. The sample has around 90,000 clones; about 85% are singletons. This sequence originates from a male donor with acute or convalescent COVID-19. The chain uses TRBV6-6 and TRBJ2-4; D remains unclear. Sequencing input: peripheral blood. CDR3 loop: CASSISKNIQYF. The DNA for the CDR3 is TGTGCCAGCAGCATTTCAAAAAACATTCAGTACTTC.